This T cell receptor beta chain stems from a study of T-cell reconstitution after alpha-beta-depleted transplantation in children. Study-wide findings and caveats: The origin of alpha-beta T cells about two months after transplant was reportedly several hundred expanded graft clones. When one year had passed after transplant, most T-cell counts and diversity came from newly produced T cells. Where some patients showed high TCRbeta diversity at day 60, it came from recipient T cells and thymic progenitors that had survived.

In germline, CDR1 is PRHDT, CDR2 FYEKMQ (reference sequence). V was trimmed by 3 bases and J by 13 bases, leaving 12 bases between them. The CDR3 length is 11 residues. Remarks on this clonotype: Its specificity is not known.

The authors prepared the TCRbeta library with unique molecular identifiers. TCRdb fed the PCR reads into MiXCR, producing one record per CDR3 protein. The sample holds some 840,000 distinct CDR3 sequences; 15% to 20% are singletons and the top ten take under 6%. The specimen comprised PBMCs, mostly from graft donor cells, sampled 360 days after TCRalphabeta/CD19-depleted stem cell transplant. The genes are TRBV13 and TRBJ1-1; D is possibly TRBD1 (6 bases). The TCR was taken from a male patient aged 10-17 years who had a stem cell transplant for acute lymphoblastic leukemia, so the T cells may come from the graft donor. CDR3 amino acids: CASSLGAALFF. As DNA, the CDR3 is TGTGCCAGCAGCTTGGGGGCAGCTCTTTTCTTT.